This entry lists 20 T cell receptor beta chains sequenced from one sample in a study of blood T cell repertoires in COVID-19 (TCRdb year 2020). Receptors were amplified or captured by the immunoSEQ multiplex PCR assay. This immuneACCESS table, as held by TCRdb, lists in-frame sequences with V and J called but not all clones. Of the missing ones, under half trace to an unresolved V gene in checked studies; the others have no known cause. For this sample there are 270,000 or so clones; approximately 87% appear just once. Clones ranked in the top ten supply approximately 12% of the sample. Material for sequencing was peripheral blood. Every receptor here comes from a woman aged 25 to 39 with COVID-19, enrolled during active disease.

The CDR3 loop reads CATSDPPDEQYF. CDR3 DNA: TGTGCCACCAGCGATCCCCCAGACGAGCAGTACTTC. The rearrangement uses TRBV15 and TRBJ2-7; D gene uncertain. CDR1 and CDR2 from the germline V gene are LNHNV and YYDKDF (reference sequence). V was trimmed by 5 bases and J by 5 bases, leaving 10 bases between them. The length of the CDR3 is 12 residues. The full variable domain, completed using reference TRBV15 and TRBJ2-7, is DAMVIQNPRYQVTQFGKPVTLSCSQTLNHNVMYWYQQKSSQAPKLLFHYYDKDFNNEADTPDNFQSRRPNTSFCFLDIRSPGLGDTAMYLCATSDPPDEQYFGPGTRLTVT.

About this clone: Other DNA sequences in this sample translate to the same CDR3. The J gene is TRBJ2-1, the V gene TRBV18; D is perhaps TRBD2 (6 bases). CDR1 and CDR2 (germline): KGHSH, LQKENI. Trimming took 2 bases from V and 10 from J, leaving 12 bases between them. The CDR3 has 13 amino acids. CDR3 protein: CASSPSPGDEQFF. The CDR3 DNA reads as TGTGCCAGCTCACCAAGTCCGGGGGACGAGCAGTTCTTC. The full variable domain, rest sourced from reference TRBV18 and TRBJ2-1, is NAGVMQNPRHLVRRRGQEARLRCSPMKGHSHVYWYRQLPEEGLKFMVYLQKENIIDESGMPKERFSAEFPKEGPSILRIQQVVRGDSAAYFCASSPSPGDEQFFGPGTRLTVL.

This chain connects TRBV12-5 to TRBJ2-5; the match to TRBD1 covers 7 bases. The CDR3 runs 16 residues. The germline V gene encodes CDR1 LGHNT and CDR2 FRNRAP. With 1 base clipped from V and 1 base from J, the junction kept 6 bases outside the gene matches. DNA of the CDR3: TGTGCTAGTGGTTTGGGGCAGGGGGATTTCCAAGAGACCCAGTACTTC. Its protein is CASGLGQGDFQETQYF.

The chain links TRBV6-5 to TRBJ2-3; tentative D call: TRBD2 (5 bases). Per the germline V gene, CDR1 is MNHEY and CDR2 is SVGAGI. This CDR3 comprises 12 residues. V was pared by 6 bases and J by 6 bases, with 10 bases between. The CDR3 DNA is TGTGCCAGCAGCCTGCGGGCGGATACGCAGTATTTT. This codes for CASSLRADTQYF.

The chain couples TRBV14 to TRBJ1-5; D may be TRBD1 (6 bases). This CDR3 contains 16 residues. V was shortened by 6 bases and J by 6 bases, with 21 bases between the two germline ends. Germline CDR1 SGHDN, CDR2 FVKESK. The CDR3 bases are TGTGCCAGCAGGATACCCGTTCTTCCAGGGGCTCAGCCCCAGCATTTT. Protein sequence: CASRIPVLPGAQPQHF.

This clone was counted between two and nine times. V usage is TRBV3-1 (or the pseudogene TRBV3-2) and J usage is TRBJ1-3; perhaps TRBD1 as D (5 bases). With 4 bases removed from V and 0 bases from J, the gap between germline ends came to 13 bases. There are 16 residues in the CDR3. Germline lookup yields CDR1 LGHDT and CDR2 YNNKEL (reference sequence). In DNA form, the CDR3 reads TGTGCCAGCAGCCCGGACCAGGGCCTCTCTGGAAACACCATATATTTT. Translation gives CASSPDQGLSGNTIYF.

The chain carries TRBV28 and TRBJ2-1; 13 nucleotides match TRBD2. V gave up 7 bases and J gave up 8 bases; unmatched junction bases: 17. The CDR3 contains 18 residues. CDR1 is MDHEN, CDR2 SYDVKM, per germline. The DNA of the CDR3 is TGTGCCAGCACCAAGTCCACTAGCGGGGGGGCAGAATGGGATGAGCAGTTCTTC. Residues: CASTKSTSGGAEWDEQFF.

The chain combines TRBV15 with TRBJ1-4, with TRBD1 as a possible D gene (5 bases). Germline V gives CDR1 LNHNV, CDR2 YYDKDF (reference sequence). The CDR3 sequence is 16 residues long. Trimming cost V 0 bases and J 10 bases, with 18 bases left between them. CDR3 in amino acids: CATSRDSGGLVGKLFF. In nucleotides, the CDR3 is TGTGCCACCAGCAGAGATAGTGGGGGACTAGTCGGAAAACTGTTTTTT.

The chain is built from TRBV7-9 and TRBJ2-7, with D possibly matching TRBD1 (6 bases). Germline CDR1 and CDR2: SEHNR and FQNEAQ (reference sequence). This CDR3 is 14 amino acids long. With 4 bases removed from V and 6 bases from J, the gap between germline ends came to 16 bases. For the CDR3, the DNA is TGTGCCAGCAGCTCACAGGGAGATTCAGGCGAGCAGTACTTC. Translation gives CASSSQGDSGEQYF.

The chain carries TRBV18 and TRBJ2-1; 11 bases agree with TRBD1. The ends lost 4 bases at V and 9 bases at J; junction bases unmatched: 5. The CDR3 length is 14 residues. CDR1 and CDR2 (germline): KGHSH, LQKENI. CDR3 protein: CASSLGTGGGEQFF. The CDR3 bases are TGTGCCAGCTCACTAGGGACAGGGGGTGGTGAGCAGTTCTTC.

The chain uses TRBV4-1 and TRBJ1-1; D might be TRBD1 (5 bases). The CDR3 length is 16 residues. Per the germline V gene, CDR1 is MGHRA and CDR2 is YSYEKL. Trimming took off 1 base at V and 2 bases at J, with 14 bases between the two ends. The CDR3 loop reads CASSQVRTSPNTEAFF. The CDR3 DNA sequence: TGCGCCAGCAGCCAAGTGCGGACAAGCCCTAACACTGAAGCTTTCTTT.

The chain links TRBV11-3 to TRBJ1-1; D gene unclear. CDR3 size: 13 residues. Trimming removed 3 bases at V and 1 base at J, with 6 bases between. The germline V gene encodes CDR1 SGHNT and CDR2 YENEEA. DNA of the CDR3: TGTGCCAGCAGCTTTGCCAGGAACACTGAAGCTTTCTTT. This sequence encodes CASSFARNTEAFF.

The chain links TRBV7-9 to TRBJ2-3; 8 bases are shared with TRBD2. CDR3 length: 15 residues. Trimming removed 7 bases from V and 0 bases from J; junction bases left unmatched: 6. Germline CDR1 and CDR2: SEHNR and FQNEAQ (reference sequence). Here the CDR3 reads CASTIAGTSTDTQYF. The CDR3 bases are TGTGCCAGCACCATAGCGGGGACTAGCACAGATACGCAGTATTTT.

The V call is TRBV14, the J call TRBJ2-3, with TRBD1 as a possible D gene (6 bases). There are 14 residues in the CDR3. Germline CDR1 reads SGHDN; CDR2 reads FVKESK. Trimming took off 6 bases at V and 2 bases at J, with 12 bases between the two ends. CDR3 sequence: CASRRGGPTDTQYF. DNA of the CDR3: TGTGCCAGCAGACGAGGGGGTCCCACAGATACGCAGTATTTT.

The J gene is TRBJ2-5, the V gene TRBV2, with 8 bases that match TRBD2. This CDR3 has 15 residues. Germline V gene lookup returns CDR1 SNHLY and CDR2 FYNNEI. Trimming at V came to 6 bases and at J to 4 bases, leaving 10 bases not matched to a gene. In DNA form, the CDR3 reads TGTGCCAGCAGACTAGCGGCGACCTTTAGAGAGACCCAGTACTTC. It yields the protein CASRLAATFRETQYF.

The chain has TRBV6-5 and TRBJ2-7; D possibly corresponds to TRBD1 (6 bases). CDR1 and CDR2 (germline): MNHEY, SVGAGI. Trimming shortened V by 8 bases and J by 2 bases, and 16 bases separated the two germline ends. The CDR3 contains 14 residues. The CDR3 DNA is TGTGCCAGCCGCGAGTGGACAGCCGCCTACGAGCAGTACTTC. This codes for CASREWTAAYEQYF.

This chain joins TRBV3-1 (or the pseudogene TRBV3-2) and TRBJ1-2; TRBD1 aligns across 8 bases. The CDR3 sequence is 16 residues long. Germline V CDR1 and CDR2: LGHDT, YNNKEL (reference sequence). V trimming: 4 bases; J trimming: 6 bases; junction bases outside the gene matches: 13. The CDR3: CASSLRGGQGIHGYTF. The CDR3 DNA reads TGTGCCAGCAGCCTCCGCGGAGGACAGGGAATCCATGGCTACACCTTC.

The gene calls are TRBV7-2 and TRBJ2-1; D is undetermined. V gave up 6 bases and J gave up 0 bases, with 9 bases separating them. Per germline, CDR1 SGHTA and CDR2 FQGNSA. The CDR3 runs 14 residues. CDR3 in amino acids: CASSDWSSYNEQFF. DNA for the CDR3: TGTGCCAGCAGTGACTGGAGCTCCTACAATGAGCAGTTCTTC.

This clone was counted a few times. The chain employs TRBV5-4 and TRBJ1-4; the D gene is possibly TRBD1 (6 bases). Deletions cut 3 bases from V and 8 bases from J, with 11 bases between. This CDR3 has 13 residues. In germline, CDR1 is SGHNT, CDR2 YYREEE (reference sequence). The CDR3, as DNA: TGTGCCAGCAGCTCCTGGACAGACGAAAAACTGTTTTTT. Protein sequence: CASSSWTDEKLFF.

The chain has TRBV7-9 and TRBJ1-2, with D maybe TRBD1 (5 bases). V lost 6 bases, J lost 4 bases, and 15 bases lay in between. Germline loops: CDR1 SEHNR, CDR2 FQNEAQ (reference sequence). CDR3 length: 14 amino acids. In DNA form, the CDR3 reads TGTGCCAGCAGTGAACAGGTCTCCATCTATGGCTACACCTTC. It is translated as CASSEQVSIYGYTF.